The 2 T cell receptor beta chains presented below share a single source sample, sequenced in a study of blood T cells in healthy people across ages. A second PCR of roughly 7 to 11 cycles used a sample-barcoded 5' primer and a J-beta primer mix. TCRdb passed the 5' RACE reads through MiXCR, listing each CDR3 protein once. The data hold hundreds of thousands of distinct CDR3 sequences, with roughly 60% observed a single time. Input material: blood. These TCRs come from a man in his thirties or forties in good health.

The rearrangement links TRBV29-1 to TRBJ2-5, with D possibly being TRBD2 (5 bases). Trimming shortened V by 2 bases and J by 11 bases, and 21 bases separated the two germline ends. The length of the CDR3 is 14 residues. Germline V lookup: CDR1 SQVTM, CDR2 ANQGSEA. This CDR3 reads CSVELGTRPGEQYF. DNA for the CDR3: TGCAGCGTTGAACTAGGTACACGACCCGGGGAGCAGTACTTC.

This clonotype was counted between two and nine times. The chain joins TRBV10-2 to TRBJ2-1; no clear D gene. Germline lookup yields CDR1 WSHSY and CDR2 SAAADI. Trimming removed 2 bases at V and 15 bases at J, with 14 bases between. The CDR3 covers 12 residues. The CDR3 DNA follows: TGCGCCAGCAGTGAGGACATCTTTAAGCGGTTCTTC. Its translation: CASSEDIFKRFF.